These 30 T cell receptor beta chains originate from one sample sequenced in a study of cytomegalovirus exposure and HLA in healthy donors. It was with 60 Vbeta and 13 Jbeta primers that the PCR ran. The method was immunoSEQ multiplex PCR; TCRdb's version includes in-frame clones alone and lacks a portion of them. The sample includes 180,000 or so clones, roughly 84% of them seen just once. Sequencing was carried out using PBMCs. The receptors here all came from a male donor in good health and CMV-seronegative.

For the CDR3, the DNA is TGTGCCAGCAGCGTCAAACAGGGGACAGATACGCAGTATTTT. Translation: CASSVKQGTDTQYF. The V and J genes are TRBV9 and TRBJ2-3; 7 positions match TRBD1. J gave up 3 bases and V 2 bases, and 3 bases lay outside the gene matches. This CDR3 has 14 amino acids. In germline, CDR1 is SGDLS, CDR2 YYNGEE.

This chain joins TRBV6-5 and TRBJ2-1; TRBD2 is a possible D gene (7 bases). CDR3 length: 14 amino acids. V lost 8 bases and J 6 bases, leaving 17 bases between the germline ends. Germline V lookup: CDR1 MNHEY, CDR2 SVGAGI. This CDR3 is CASLGRRGANEQFF. The CDR3 nucleotides read TGTGCCAGCCTCGGGCGACGGGGGGCCAATGAGCAGTTCTTC.

The chain couples TRBV2 to TRBJ2-3; TRBD2 matches 11 bases. Germline CDR1 reads SNHLY; CDR2 reads FYNNEI. The ends lost 3 bases at V and 4 bases at J; junction bases unmatched: 6. CDR3 length: 16 residues. This chain's CDR3 is CASSDLAGGPADTQYF. The CDR3 DNA follows: TGTGCCAGCAGTGACTTAGCGGGAGGGCCGGCAGATACGCAGTATTTT.

This chain joins TRBV11-3 and TRBJ2-1; 7 bases fit TRBD1. The CDR3 has 13 amino acids. Germline values: CDR1 SGHNT, CDR2 YENEEA. The V and J ends lost 10 bases and 2 bases, in that order; junction bases with no gene match: 5. This CDR3 reads CATKGAPYNEQFF. The CDR3 DNA sequence: TGTGCCACCAAGGGGGCCCCCTACAATGAGCAGTTCTTC.

The DNA for the CDR3 is TGCGCCGGTGGGACAGGGGGCTTCTACGAGCAGTACTTC. Amino acid sequence: CAGGTGGFYEQYF. This chain joins TRBV10-2 and TRBJ2-7; TRBD1 agrees at 12 bases. V was clipped by 11 bases and J by 3 bases; unmatched bases: 5. Germline CDR1 WSHSY, CDR2 SAAADI. The length of the CDR3 is 13 residues.

This clone was detected once. This chain joins TRBV19 and TRBJ1-2; TRBD1 matches at 11 bases. There are 16 residues in the CDR3. Germline values: CDR1 LNHDA, CDR2 SQIVND (reference sequence). V was pared by 5 bases and J by 3 bases, with 8 bases of the junction left unmatched. The CDR3 here is CASSESGTGGYYGYTF. CDR3 nucleotide sequence: TGTGCCAGTAGTGAGTCCGGGACAGGGGGTTACTATGGCTACACCTTC.

The V gene is TRBV7-8, the J gene TRBJ2-1; the match to TRBD1 covers 7 bases. The ends lost 1 base at V and 10 bases at J; junction bases unmatched: 4. This CDR3 is 13 amino acids long. The germline V gene has CDR1 SGHVS and CDR2 FQNEAQ. Written as DNA, the CDR3 is TGTGCCAGCAGCTTAGGGGGACAGCCCGAGCAGTTCTTC. It translates to CASSLGGQPEQFF.

Turning to this clone: At one boundary the junction diverges from the germline segment, which might be a read error. This sequence joins TRBV27 and TRBJ2-1; TRBD2 is a possible D gene (5 bases). The V gene's germline CDR1 is MNHEY and CDR2 SMNVEV (reference sequence). CDR3 length: 13 amino acids. CDR3 sequence reads: CTSSLGQRREQFF. The CDR3 coding sequence is TGTACCAGCAGTTTGGGTCAACGGAGGGAGCAGTTCTTC.

The rearrangement uses TRBV4-1 and TRBJ2-3; 7 bases align to TRBD2. CDR3 length: 15 residues. Trimming took 6 bases from V and 1 from J; bases not matched to a gene: 7. Germline V lookup: CDR1 MGHRA, CDR2 YSYEKL. Here the CDR3 DNA reads TGCGCCAGCAGTAGTTGGGGAGGGCGCACAGATACGCAGTATTTT. Amino acids: CASSSWGGRTDTQYF.

This chain connects TRBV5-1 to TRBJ1-1, with TRBD1 identical over 7 bases. The CDR3 extends over 15 amino acids. Per the germline V gene, CDR1 is SGHRS and CDR2 is YFSETQ. V gave up 2 bases and J gave up 2 bases; unmatched junction bases: 6. DNA for the CDR3: TGCGCCAGCAGCTTAGACAGGGCCTATAACACTGAAGCTTTCTTT. The encoded protein is CASSLDRAYNTEAFF.

This sequence joins TRBV4-2 and TRBJ1-4; 9 bases align to TRBD1. The CDR3 covers 15 residues. Germline assignment: CDR1 LGHNA and CDR2 YNFKEQ. J lost 7 bases, V lost 1 base, and 4 bases had no gene match. CDR3 DNA: TGTGCCAGCAGCCAAGTTACAGGGGGCGTTGAAAAACTGTTTTTT. Protein: CASSQVTGGVEKLFF.

Concerning this clone: The same CDR3 arises from other DNA sequences in this sample as well. The chain recombines TRBV27 with TRBJ1-6, with TRBD1 matching 7 bases. CDR1 MNHEY and CDR2 SMNVEV come from the germline V gene (reference sequence). Losses at the gene ends were 5 bases for V and 3 bases for J; bases not matched to a gene: 7. The CDR3 extends over 16 amino acids. The DNA of the CDR3 is TGTGCCAGCAGTGACCAGGGGGTCAACTATAATTCACCCCTCCACTTT. It codes for CASSDQGVNYNSPLHF.

The rearrangement links TRBV10-3 to TRBJ2-1, with 14 bases lining up with TRBD2. Per the germline V gene, CDR1 is ENHRY and CDR2 is SYGVKD. The CDR3 loop spans 15 amino acids. Unmatched junction bases numbered 5, after V lost 7 bases and J lost 6 bases. The DNA of the CDR3 is TGTGCCATCAATACGGGACTAGCGGGGGTCAATGAGCAGTTCTTC. It specifies CAINTGLAGVNEQFF.

This sequence joins TRBV25-1 and TRBJ1-2, with no clear D. The CDR3 is 14 amino acids. Per germline, CDR1 MGHDK and CDR2 SYGVNS. The V end was cut by 1 base, the J end by 1 base, with 7 bases between. The CDR3 spells CASSESGNNYGYTF. The CDR3 bases are TGTGCCAGCAGTGAATCAGGAAATAACTATGGCTACACCTTC.

The chain has TRBV14 and TRBJ1-1; D not certain. V shed 4 bases and J shed 5 bases, with 14 bases lying between them. Germline CDR1 is SGHDN and CDR2 is FVKESK. The CDR3 has 14 amino acids. The CDR3 protein is CASSRDLGGTEAFF. The CDR3 nucleotides are TGTGCCAGCAGCCGAGACTTAGGAGGGACTGAAGCTTTCTTT. The variable domain in full, with the rest retrieved from reference TRBV14 and TRBJ1-1, is EAGVTQFPSHSVIEKGQTVTLRCDPISGHDNLYWYRRVMGKEIKFLLHFVKESKQDESGMPNNRFLAERTGGTYSTLKVQPAELEDSGVYFCASSRDLGGTEAFFGQGTRLTVV.

V usage is TRBV12-5 and J usage is TRBJ2-2; D perhaps matches TRBD1 (6 bases). CDR1 is LGHNT and CDR2 is FRNRAP in the germline V gene. The germline V and J ends were trimmed by 6 bases and 2 bases, with 16 bases remaining between them. This CDR3 has 16 amino acids. The CDR3 sequence: CASGLGTSGNTGELFF. The CDR3 bases are TGTGCTAGTGGCCTAGGGACATCGGGTAACACCGGGGAGCTGTTTTTT.

This clone was counted only a few times. The rearrangement uses TRBV9 and TRBJ2-1; 7 nucleotides line up with TRBD1. The length of the CDR3 is 14 residues. Germline lookup yields CDR1 SGDLS and CDR2 YYNGEE. The J segment lost 6 bases and the V segment lost 5 bases, leaving 8 bases of the junction unmatched. The CDR3 protein is CASSPGQLFNEQFF. CDR3 nucleotides: TGTGCCAGCAGTCCGGGACAGTTATTCAATGAGCAGTTCTTC.

J is TRBJ2-7 and V is TRBV7-2; 9 positions match TRBD2. J was trimmed by 1 base and V by 2 bases; bases with no gene match: 3. CDR3 length: 15 residues. CDR1 is SGHTA and CDR2 is FQGNSA in the germline V gene. This chain's CDR3 is CASSLSGGQSYEQYF. The CDR3 nucleotides read TGTGCCAGCAGCTTAAGCGGGGGGCAGTCCTACGAGCAGTACTTC.

V usage is TRBV5-1 and J usage is TRBJ1-5; 7 bases map to TRBD1. Trimming removed 4 bases from V and 5 bases from J; junction bases left unmatched: 9. Germline CDR1 and CDR2: SGHRS and YFSETQ. The CDR3 extends over 15 amino acids. As DNA, the CDR3 is TGCGCCAGCAGCGAAGGGACAGACCCAGATCAGCCCCAGCATTTT. Translating it yields CASSEGTDPDQPQHF. Full variable domain (outside the CDR3, taken from reference TRBV5-1 and TRBJ1-5): KAGVTQTPRYLIKTRGQQVTLSCSPISGHRSVSWYQQTPGQGLQFLFEYFSETQRNKGNFPGRFSGRQFSNSRSEMNVSTLELGDSALYLCASSEGTDPDQPQHFGDGTRLSIL.

The chain couples TRBV21-1 to TRBJ1-5; the table gives TRBD1 as D, unverified against the DNA. TRBV21-1 is a pseudogene locus. This CDR3 is built from 12 residues. CDR3 protein: CASSRGLQPQHF. As DNA, the CDR3 is TGTGCCAGCAGCAGGGGGCTTCAGCCCCAGCATTTT.

This chain links TRBV9 with TRBJ1-2; no reliable D call. The CDR3 has 12 amino acids. In germline, CDR1 is SGDLS, CDR2 YYNGEE. V lost 3 bases and J lost 8, with 11 bases in between. The CDR3 protein is CASSERSRGYTF. CDR3 DNA sequence: TGTGCCAGCAGCGAACGGTCGAGAGGCTACACCTTC.

The chain has TRBV5-4 and TRBJ1-2; D not resolved. CDR3 length: 15 residues. The V gene lost 0 bases and the J gene lost 0 bases, with 9 bases spanning the gap. Looked up from germline, CDR1 is SGHNT and CDR2 is YYREEE (reference sequence). CDR3 protein: CASSLGGGSNYGYTF. CDR3 in DNA: TGTGCCAGCAGCTTGGGCGGCGGCTCTAACTATGGCTACACCTTC.

This clone was counted once. The junction departs from the called germline gene at one end, perhaps through a read error. The chain uses TRBV7-9 and TRBJ1-4; tentatively, D is TRBD1 (6 bases). The germline CDR1 and CDR2 sequences are SEHNR and FQNEAQ (reference sequence). CDR3 length: 15 residues. The CDR3 loop is CSSSRDRLRNEKLFF. Written as DNA, the CDR3 is TGTTCCAGCAGCCGAGACAGGCTCCGTAATGAAAAACTGTTTTTT.

This clone was seen a handful of times. This chain connects TRBV19 to TRBJ2-7; tentatively, D is TRBD1 (5 bases). This CDR3 has 14 residues. Per the germline V gene, CDR1 is LNHDA and CDR2 is SQIVND (reference sequence). Trimming shortened V by 3 bases and J by 4 bases, and 13 bases separated the two germline ends. CDR3 loop: CASSISSPGYEQYF. In nucleotides, the CDR3 is TGTGCCAGTAGTATTAGCAGTCCAGGGTACGAGCAGTACTTC.

The chain uses TRBV27 and TRBJ2-7; D might be TRBD1 (6 bases). Germline V gene sequence: CDR1 MNHEY, CDR2 SMNVEV (reference sequence). V lost 6 bases and J lost 3, with 18 bases in between. CDR3 length equals 15 residues. As DNA, the CDR3 is TGTGCCAGCAGATATACAGGGACCGGTAACTACGAGCAGTACTTC. This codes for CASRYTGTGNYEQYF.

J is TRBJ2-5 and V is TRBV6-5; tentatively, D is TRBD1 (5 bases). V dropped 7 bases and J dropped 5 bases, with 8 bases sitting between them. The CDR3 length is 11 residues. The germline CDR1 and CDR2 sequences are MNHEY and SVGAGI. The CDR3 nucleotides are TGTGCCAGCAAGGGGCTGGAGACCCAGTACTTC. Its protein is CASKGLETQYF.

The CDR3 loop reads CASSSLPDREEGGTQYF. CDR3 nucleotides: TGTGCCAGCAGCTCACTCCCGGACAGGGAGGAGGGGGGTACGCAGTATTTT. The rearrangement links TRBV7-3 to TRBJ2-3; 8 bases map to TRBD1. CDR3 size: 17 residues. Germline V gene sequence: CDR1 SGHTA, CDR2 FQGTGA. V lost 4 bases, J lost 8 bases, and 17 bases stayed unmatched.

The rearrangement uses TRBV10-3 and TRBJ2-2; TRBD1 matches at 12 bases. Germline-derived CDR1 and CDR2 are ENHRY and SYGVKD. CDR3 length: 14 residues. The junction had 5 bases not matched to a gene; V was cut back by 7 bases and J by 8 bases. The CDR3 protein is CAITWDRGQGELFF. Here the CDR3 DNA reads TGTGCCATCACCTGGGACAGGGGGCAGGGGGAGCTGTTTTTT.

The chain employs TRBV5-1 and TRBJ2-7; 11 bases fit TRBD1. The V and J ends lost 0 bases and 5 bases, in that order; junction bases with no gene match: 4. The germline V gene has CDR1 SGHRS and CDR2 YFSETQ. This CDR3 comprises 15 residues. This CDR3 reads CASSLGSDRGHEQYF. The CDR3 nucleotides read TGCGCCAGCAGCTTGGGATCGGACAGGGGGCACGAGCAGTACTTC. The full variable domain, its missing parts supplied by reference TRBV5-1 and TRBJ2-7, is KAGVTQTPRYLIKTRGQQVTLSCSPISGHRSVSWYQQTPGQGLQFLFEYFSETQRNKGNFPGRFSGRQFSNSRSEMNVSTLELGDSALYLCASSLGSDRGHEQYFGPGTRLTVT.

V gene TRBV2 combines with J gene TRBJ1-1, with 7 bases aligning to TRBD1. Germline values: CDR1 SNHLY, CDR2 FYNNEI. This CDR3 contains 14 residues. The V gene end was trimmed by 9 bases and the J gene end by 5 bases; junction bases not matched to a gene: 12. CDR3 residues: CARGGRDSLTEAFF. The CDR3 coding sequence is TGTGCCAGGGGGGGACGGGACAGCCTTACTGAAGCTTTCTTT.